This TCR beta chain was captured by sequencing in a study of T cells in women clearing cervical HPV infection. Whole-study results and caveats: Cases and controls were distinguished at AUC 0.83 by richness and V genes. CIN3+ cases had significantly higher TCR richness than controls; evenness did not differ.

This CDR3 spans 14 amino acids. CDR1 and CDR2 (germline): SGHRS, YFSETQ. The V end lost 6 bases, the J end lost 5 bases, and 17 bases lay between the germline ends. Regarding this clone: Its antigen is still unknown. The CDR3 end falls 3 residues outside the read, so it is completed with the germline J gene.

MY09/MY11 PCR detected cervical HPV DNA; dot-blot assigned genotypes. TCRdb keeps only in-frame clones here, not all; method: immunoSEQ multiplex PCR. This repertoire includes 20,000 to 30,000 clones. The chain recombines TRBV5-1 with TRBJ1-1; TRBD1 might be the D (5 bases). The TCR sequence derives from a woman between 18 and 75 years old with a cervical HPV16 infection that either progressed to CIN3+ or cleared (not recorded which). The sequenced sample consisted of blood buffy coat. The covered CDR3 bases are TGCGCCAGCACCCTGGGAGGGGCGGGGACTGAA. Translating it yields CASTLGGAGTE. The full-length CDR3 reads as CASTLGGAGTEAFF.